The 30 T cell receptor beta chains listed next were all sequenced from one sample in a study of long-term antiretroviral therapy in people with HIV. A v3.0 immunoSEQ assay was performed at survey level. Sequencing used immunoSEQ multiplex PCR; TCRdb keeps in-frame clones, though not all of them. The table lists fewer than 35,000 clones, 75% to 85% of them singletons, with roughly 4.4% in the top ten. The sequenced sample was unsorted PBMCs, obtained approximately 3.3 years after starting antiretroviral therapy. These receptors were collected from a man in his late teens or twenties with HIV.

The V and J genes are TRBV9 and TRBJ2-7; 9 bases align to TRBD1. J gave up 5 bases and V 10 bases, and 10 bases lay outside the gene matches. CDR3 size: 13 residues. Germline V gives CDR1 SGDLS, CDR2 YYNGEE. The CDR3 bases are TGTGCCTCCAGCATACAGGGGGCAGACGAGCAGTACTTC. This gives the protein CASSIQGADEQYF.

The chain has TRBV18 and TRBJ2-1, with D perhaps TRBD1 (6 bases). The germline V and J ends were trimmed by 3 bases and 5 bases, with 17 bases remaining between them. CDR3 size: 16 residues. Per the germline V gene, CDR1 is KGHSH and CDR2 is LQKENI. The CDR3 coding sequence is TGTGCCAGCTCACCGGACCGGAGAGGACAGAACAATGAGCAGTTCTTC. This translates into CASSPDRRGQNNEQFF.

The V and J genes are TRBV6-5 and TRBJ1-5; the match to TRBD1 covers 8 bases. This CDR3 spans 14 amino acids. The germline V gene encodes CDR1 MNHEY and CDR2 SVGAGI. V dropped 4 bases and J dropped 1; count of bases not matched to a gene: 0. CDR3 protein: CASSWDRSNQPQHF. DNA of the CDR3: TGTGCCAGCAGTTGGGACAGGAGCAATCAGCCCCAGCATTTT.

In this sample, this clone turned up a few times. The chain links TRBV5-4 to TRBJ1-2, with D unclear. There are 13 residues in the CDR3. V lost 4 bases and J 3 bases, leaving 10 bases between the germline ends. Germline values: CDR1 SGHNT, CDR2 YYREEE (reference sequence). CDR3 in amino acids: CASSLTRYYGYTF. The DNA for the CDR3 is TGTGCCAGCAGCCTTACACGGTACTATGGCTACACCTTC.

The chain recombines TRBV7-9 with TRBJ1-1, with D hard to call. Germline CDR1 is SEHNR and CDR2 is FQNEAQ (reference sequence). V gave up 3 bases and J gave up 0 bases, with 2 bases separating them. The CDR3 is 12 amino acids. The DNA for the CDR3 is TGTGCCAGCAGCTTCCTGAACACTGAAGCTTTCTTT. Residues: CASSFLNTEAFF.

This clone was seen a single time. The rearrangement links TRBV19 to TRBJ2-2; weak D call: TRBD1 (5 bases). Germline assignment: CDR1 LNHDA and CDR2 SQIVND (reference sequence). V lost 5 bases and J 6 bases, leaving 16 bases between the germline ends. The CDR3 covers 15 residues. The CDR3 region has the DNA TGTGCCAGTAGTCCAGACAGCTTCGCCGCCGGGGAGCTGTTTTTT. Protein: CASSPDSFAAGELFF.

The CDR3 loop reads CASSISDSGDEQYF. The CDR3 region has the DNA TGTGCCAGTAGTATTTCCGACTCTGGAGACGAGCAGTACTTC. The chain recombines TRBV19 with TRBJ2-7; no definite D call. The CDR3 contains 14 residues. Per germline, CDR1 LNHDA and CDR2 SQIVND (reference sequence). Trimming left V 3 bases short and J 5 bases short, with 14 bases between.

The chain couples TRBV18 to TRBJ2-5; 7 bases are a match to TRBD1. The CDR3 has 14 residues. CDR1 and CDR2 (germline): KGHSH, LQKENI. The V gene end was trimmed by 3 bases and the J gene end by 0 bases; junction bases not matched to a gene: 1. CDR3 nucleotide sequence: TGTGCCAGCTCACCCAGGGGGTACCAAGAGACCCAGTACTTC. Its protein product is CASSPRGYQETQYF.

In DNA form, the CDR3 reads TGTGCCAGCAGCTCTAGGGGGCATAGCACTGAAGCTTTCTTT. It codes for CASSSRGHSTEAFF. The chain employs TRBV11-2 and TRBJ1-1, with 7 bases that match TRBD1. The length of the CDR3 is 14 residues. Germline CDR1 is SGHAT and CDR2 is FQNNGV. V shed 4 bases and J 4 bases; nucleotides not matched to a gene: 6.

This rearrangement joins TRBV29-1 to TRBJ2-5; D is uncertain. Deletions cut 4 bases from V and 1 base from J, with 4 bases between. There are 11 residues in the CDR3. The germline gives CDR1 SQVTM, CDR2 ANQGSEA. For the CDR3, the DNA is TGCAGCGTTGGTGGCCAAGAGACCCAGTACTTC. Translated, it gives CSVGGQETQYF.

This clone was observed once. V usage is TRBV7-6 and J usage is TRBJ1-4; D call uncertain. This CDR3 has 13 residues. With 5 bases removed from V and 0 bases from J, the gap between germline ends came to 4 bases. Germline V CDR1 and CDR2: SGHVS, FNYEAQ. The CDR3 DNA follows: TGTGCCAGCAGCCCAGCAACTAATGAAAAACTGTTTTTT. Encoded protein: CASSPATNEKLFF. Looking up the rest from reference TRBV7-6 and TRBJ1-4 gives the full variable domain: GAGVSQSPRYKVTKRGQDVALRCDPISGHVSLYWYRQALGQGPEFLTYFNYEAQQDKSGLPNDRFSAERPEGSISTLTIQRTEQRDSAMYRCASSPATNEKLFFGSGTQLSVL.

V is TRBV9 and J is TRBJ1-5, with TRBD1 identical over 8 bases. The trim removed 3 bases at V and 9 bases at J, leaving 11 bases unmatched. Germline CDR1 reads SGDLS; CDR2 reads YYNGEE. The CDR3 totals 15 residues. CDR3 protein: CASSALSGGEGPQHF. The CDR3, as DNA: TGTGCCAGCAGCGCACTTTCAGGGGGCGAGGGGCCCCAGCATTTT.

The chain has TRBV19 and TRBJ2-3, with D perhaps matching TRBD1 or TRBD2 (5 bases each). Trimming took off 5 bases at V and 1 base at J, with 13 bases between the two ends. Germline V CDR1 and CDR2: LNHDA, SQIVND (reference sequence). The CDR3 has 15 residues. The CDR3 nucleotides are TGTGCCAGTAGTCCTAGGGACCGACGCACAGATACGCAGTATTTT. Encoded protein: CASSPRDRRTDTQYF.

The rearrangement links TRBV7-9 to TRBJ1-2; D remains ambiguous. CDR3 length: 13 residues. CDR1 and CDR2 from the germline V gene are SEHNR and FQNEAQ (reference sequence). Trimming removed 4 bases from V and 0 bases from J, with 6 bases in between. CDR3 coding DNA: TGTGCCAGCAGCTCCCGTTCTAACTATGGCTACACCTTC. Amino acids: CASSSRSNYGYTF.

The gene calls are TRBV27 and TRBJ1-2; weak D call: TRBD1 (5 bases). CDR3 length equals 13 residues. In germline, CDR1 is MNHEY, CDR2 SMNVEV (reference sequence). V was pared by 5 bases and J by 4 bases, with 11 bases between. This chain's CDR3 is CASSPRDGYGYTF. The CDR3 DNA reads TGTGCCAGCAGTCCCCGGGACGGCTATGGCTACACCTTC.

The V and J genes are TRBV7-8 and TRBJ1-1, with 8 nucleotides matching TRBD1. The V segment lost 5 bases and the J segment 0 bases; nucleotides outside the gene matches: 5. The germline V gene encodes CDR1 SGHVS and CDR2 FQNEAQ. The CDR3 consists of 15 residues. The CDR3 region is CASSARDRMNTEAFF. CDR3 DNA sequence: TGTGCCAGCAGCGCCCGGGACAGGATGAACACTGAAGCTTTCTTT.

This chain connects TRBV18 to TRBJ2-1; the match to TRBD2 covers 8 bases. From germline, CDR1 is KGHSH and CDR2 LQKENI. The CDR3 is 16 amino acids. Germline trimming cut 0 bases from V and 6 bases from J; bases unmatched to any gene: 7. The CDR3 here is CASSPPSGGVINEQFF. The CDR3 DNA follows: TGTGCCAGCTCACCACCGTCGGGGGGGGTAATCAATGAGCAGTTCTTC.

The rearrangement uses TRBV4-2 and TRBJ2-3; possible D gene TRBD2, 5 bases. Looked up from germline, CDR1 is LGHNA and CDR2 is YNFKEQ. There are 15 residues in the CDR3. V dropped 1 base and J dropped 4 bases, with 12 bases sitting between them. Here the CDR3 DNA reads TGTGCCAGCAGCCAAGCCCAACTAGATGCAGATACGCAGTATTTT. It codes for CASSQAQLDADTQYF.

This clone showed up just a few times. J is TRBJ1-5 and V is TRBV19; D gene uncertain. CDR1 and CDR2 (germline): LNHDA, SQIVND (reference sequence). The CDR3 contains 13 residues. Trimming removed 5 bases at V and 10 bases at J, with 15 bases between. CDR3 DNA sequence: TGTGCCAGTAGTCCAATGGGCAATGAACCCCAGCATTTT. It codes for CASSPMGNEPQHF.

This chain links TRBV7-8 with TRBJ1-4; D may be TRBD1 (5 bases). The CDR3 consists of 15 residues. Germline V CDR1 and CDR2: SGHVS, FQNEAQ. V lost 2 bases, J lost 4 bases, and 11 bases lay in between. The chain's CDR3 is CASSLSRGLNEKLFF. The CDR3 coding sequence is TGTGCCAGCAGCTTAAGCCGGGGACTTAATGAAAAACTGTTTTTT. Variable domain in full (rest from reference TRBV7-8 and TRBJ1-4): GAGVSQSPRYKVAKRGQDVALRCDPISGHVSLFWYQQALGQGPEFLTYFQNEAQLDKSGLPSDRFFAERPEGSVSTLKIQRTQQEDSAVYLCASSLSRGLNEKLFFGSGTQLSVL.

This chain uses TRBV7-8 with TRBJ2-2; D is perhaps TRBD1 (6 bases). Deletions cut 5 bases from V and 5 bases from J, with 15 bases between. Germline V gives CDR1 SGHVS, CDR2 FQNEAQ. The CDR3 covers 15 residues. This chain's CDR3 is CASSGRDTDTGELFF. CDR3 sequence (DNA): TGTGCCAGCAGCGGCCGGGACACCGATACCGGGGAGCTGTTTTTT.

The V and J genes are TRBV18 and TRBJ1-2, with 8 bases identical to TRBD1. The V gene's germline CDR1 is KGHSH and CDR2 LQKENI. CDR3 length equals 15 residues. V dropped 2 bases and J dropped 6; count of bases not matched to a gene: 8. The CDR3 sequence: CASSPTAAGGDGYTF. DNA of the CDR3: TGTGCCAGCTCACCAACCGCGGCAGGGGGCGATGGCTACACCTTC.

This chain joins TRBV25-1 and TRBJ2-7; D is uncertain. CDR1 is MGHDK and CDR2 is SYGVNS in the germline V gene. V shed 10 bases and J shed 0 bases, with 7 bases lying between them. The length of the CDR3 is 11 residues. CDR3 bases: TGTGCCACCTCTAGCTCCTACGAGCAGTACTTC. As protein: CATSSSYEQYF.

With respect to this clone: One end of the junction is discordant with germline, which a read error may explain. The V call is TRBV27, the J call TRBJ2-2; TRBD1 aligns across 9 bases. Germline values: CDR1 MNHEY, CDR2 SMNVEV (reference sequence). This CDR3 comprises 15 residues. In DNA form, the CDR3 reads TGTGCCAGCAAACAACAGGGGGCGCGGACCGAGGAGCTGTTTTTT. Translation: CASKQQGARTEELFF.

There are a few counts of this clone. This specimen includes other DNA sequences encoding the same CDR3. The chain uses TRBV9 and TRBJ2-7; D is uncertain. Germline lookup yields CDR1 SGDLS and CDR2 YYNGEE. This CDR3 is built from 13 residues. V was pared by 0 bases and J by 1 base, with 5 bases between. The CDR3 bases are TGTGCCAGCAGCGTAGGCGATTCCTACGAGCAGTACTTC. It translates to CASSVGDSYEQYF.

The chain recombines TRBV2 with TRBJ2-7; the D call may be TRBD1 or TRBD2 (5 bases each). V lost 8 bases and J lost 3, with 17 bases in between. The CDR3 contains 14 residues. CDR1 SNHLY and CDR2 FYNNEI come from the germline V gene. The CDR3 nucleotides are TGTGCCAGCCTACTCCGGGACGCCGGCTACGAGCAGTACTTC. This encodes CASLLRDAGYEQYF. Filled out from reference TRBV2 and TRBJ2-7, the complete variable domain reads EPEVTQTPSHQVTQMGQEVILRCVPISNHLYFYWYRQILGQKVEFLVSFYNNEISEKSEIFDDQFSVERPDGSNFTLKIRSTKLEDSAMYFCASLLRDAGYEQYFGPGTRLTVT.

The genes are TRBV6-6 and TRBJ1-2; the D gene is possibly TRBD1 (6 bases). The length of the CDR3 is 15 residues. Germline V gene sequence: CDR1 MNHNY, CDR2 SVGAGI (reference sequence). V lost 6 bases, J lost 2 bases, and 16 bases lay in between. In nucleotides, the CDR3 is TGTGCCAGCAGCCCCGGGACAACCCTAAACTATGGCTACACCTTC. Encoded protein: CASSPGTTLNYGYTF.

This clone was seen only a few times. The J gene is TRBJ1-5, the V gene TRBV6-4; D is unresolved. The length of the CDR3 is 15 residues. Per the germline V gene, CDR1 is MRHNA and CDR2 is SNTAGT. The ends were cut back, 0 bases at V and 2 bases at J, with 8 bases in the middle. CDR3 sequence reads: CASSDSGLRNQPQHF. Written as DNA, the CDR3 is TGTGCCAGCAGTGACTCTGGGCTTCGCAATCAGCCCCAGCATTTT.

V gene TRBV5-4 combines with J gene TRBJ1-2, with TRBD1 matching over 8 bases. With V trimmed by 5 bases and J by 9 bases, 12 bases remained unmatched. The CDR3 length is 14 residues. CDR1 is SGHNT and CDR2 is YYREEE in the germline V gene (reference sequence). In DNA, the CDR3 is TGTGCCAGCAGAAGGCAGGGGGCCCGCGTTAGCTACACCTTC. This gives the protein CASRRQGARVSYTF. Looking up the rest from reference TRBV5-4 and TRBJ1-2 gives the full variable domain: ETGVTQSPTHLIKTRGQQVTLRCSSQSGHNTVSWYQQALGQGPQFIFQYYREEENGRGNFPPRFSGLQFPNYSSELNVNALELDDSALYLCASRRQGARVSYTFGSGTRLTVV.

J is TRBJ2-2 and V is TRBV28; D may correspond to TRBD1 or TRBD2 (5 bases each). This CDR3 contains 15 residues. Germline CDR1 reads MDHEN; CDR2 reads SYDVKM. The germline V and J ends were trimmed by 5 bases and 1 base, with 11 bases remaining between them. This CDR3 reads CASSPGTLNTGELFF. The CDR3 DNA follows: TGTGCCAGCAGTCCCGGGACGTTGAACACCGGGGAGCTGTTTTTT.